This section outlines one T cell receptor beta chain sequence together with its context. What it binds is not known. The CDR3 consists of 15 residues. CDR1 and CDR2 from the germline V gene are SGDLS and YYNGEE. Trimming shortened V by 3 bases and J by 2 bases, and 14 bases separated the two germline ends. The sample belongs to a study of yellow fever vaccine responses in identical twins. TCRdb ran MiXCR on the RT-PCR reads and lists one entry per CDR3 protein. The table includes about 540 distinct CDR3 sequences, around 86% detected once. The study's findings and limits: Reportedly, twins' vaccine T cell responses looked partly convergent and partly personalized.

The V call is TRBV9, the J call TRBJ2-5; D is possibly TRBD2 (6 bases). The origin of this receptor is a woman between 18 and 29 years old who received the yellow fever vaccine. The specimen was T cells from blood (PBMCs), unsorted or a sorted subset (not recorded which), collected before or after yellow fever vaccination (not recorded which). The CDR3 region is CASSEGGGTQETQYF. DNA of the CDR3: TGTGCCAGCAGCGAGGGTGGGGGGACTCAAGAGACCCAGTACTTC.